The 29 T cell receptor beta chains presented below share a single source sample, sequenced in a study of Ad26.COV2.S vaccination and SARS-CoV-2 variants. Treatment denoted: 15 to 20 received Ad26.COV2.S at low or high dose, single or two shots; several received placebo; per-sample allocation not given. Sampling was performed 63 days after the first vaccine or placebo injection. Data came from immunoSEQ multiplex PCR; TCRdb stores just in-frame clones and leaves some out. The sample yields about 280,000 clones, around 87% seen once. Sequencing was performed on peripheral blood, taken in a trial of Ad26.COV2.S vaccine versus placebo. These receptors were collected from a person between 18 and 59 years old who received the Ad26.COV2.S COVID-19 vaccine or a placebo.

The chain has TRBV14 and TRBJ1-1; D is perhaps TRBD1 (5 bases). Per germline, CDR1 SGHDN and CDR2 FVKESK. The V end was cut by 0 bases, the J end by 1 base, with 9 bases between. The CDR3 length is 15 residues. CDR3 sequence reads: CASSQDEGQNTEAFF. In DNA, the CDR3 is TGTGCCAGCAGCCAAGATGAGGGGCAGAACACTGAAGCTTTCTTT.

V is TRBV27 and J is TRBJ1-2, with 9 bases lining up with TRBD1. Germline CDR1 is MNHEY and CDR2 is SMNVEV (reference sequence). CDR3 size: 16 residues. Unmatched junction bases numbered 10, after V lost 6 bases and J lost 2 bases. The CDR3 sequence is CASSRISDRGNYGYTF. The CDR3 DNA sequence: TGTGCCAGCAGCCGCATCTCCGACAGGGGGAACTATGGCTACACCTTC.

This chain joins TRBV5-1 and TRBJ2-6; weak D call: TRBD2 (5 bases). The V end was cut by 1 base, the J end by 0 bases, with 14 bases between. The CDR3 runs to 18 residues. Per germline, CDR1 SGHRS and CDR2 YFSETQ. The CDR3 DNA is TGCGCCAGCAGCTTGCGACCGCCCGAGGGCTCTGGGGCCAACGTCCTGACTTTC. It is translated as CASSLRPPEGSGANVLTF.

The J gene is TRBJ1-5, the V gene TRBV9; tentative D call: TRBD1 (6 bases). Per germline, CDR1 SGDLS and CDR2 YYNGEE. The CDR3 has 14 amino acids. Trimming took off 0 bases at V and 10 bases at J, with 14 bases between the two ends. The CDR3 loop reads CASSVGEGGRPQHF. The CDR3 nucleotides are TGTGCCAGCAGCGTAGGAGAGGGGGGCCGCCCCCAGCATTTT.

This clone was seen more than once but under ten times. Other nucleotide sequences from this sample produce the same CDR3. J is TRBJ1-1 and V is TRBV7-2; weak D call: TRBD1 (6 bases). CDR1 and CDR2 from the germline V gene are SGHTA and FQGNSA. V was cut by 5 bases and J by 8 bases, with 15 bases left in between. The CDR3 sequence is 13 residues long. The CDR3, as DNA: TGTGCCAGCAGCCCCCAGACAGGCCGGGAAGCTTTCTTT. This codes for CASSPQTGREAFF.

The CDR3 region has the DNA TGTGCCAGCAGCCAAGATCGGGGCAACACTGAAGCTTTCTTT. Translation gives CASSQDRGNTEAFF. The rearrangement uses TRBV4-2 and TRBJ1-1, with a possible D match to TRBD1 (5 bases). Trimming stripped 0 bases from V and 2 bases from J, with 7 bases between. This CDR3 contains 14 residues. Germline V CDR1 and CDR2: LGHNA, YNFKEQ.

The chain joins TRBV1 to TRBJ2-7; TRBD2 is the table's D call and was not checked against the DNA. TRBV1 is given as a pseudogene. The CDR3 covers 14 residues. The CDR3 protein is CTSSQSMRVYEQYF. For the CDR3, the DNA is TGCACCAGCAGCCAATCAATGAGAGTCTACGAGCAGTACTTC.

The chain combines TRBV18 with TRBJ2-3, with D maybe TRBD2 (5 bases). V was cut by 1 base and J by 2 bases, with 10 bases left in between. From germline, CDR1 is KGHSH and CDR2 LQKENI. This CDR3 comprises 15 residues. CDR3 nucleotide sequence: TGTGCCAGCTCACCACGCGAGGGTTACACAGATACGCAGTATTTT. The encoded protein is CASSPREGYTDTQYF.

The chain carries TRBV28 and TRBJ2-3; 7 bases are a match to TRBD1. Per the germline V gene, CDR1 is MDHEN and CDR2 is SYDVKM. This CDR3 region has 13 residues. The V gene end was trimmed by 6 bases and the J gene end by 4 bases; junction bases not matched to a gene: 4. The DNA for the CDR3 is TGTGCCAGCAGCTTAACAGGGGCAGATACGCAGTATTTT. It codes for CASSLTGADTQYF.

The CDR3, as DNA: TGTGCCAGCAGTTCTCTCTCGACAAGGTGGGATGAAAAACTGTTTTTT. It specifies CASSSLSTRWDEKLFF. The V and J genes are TRBV6-5 and TRBJ1-4; D gene unclear. The germline V and J ends were trimmed by 4 bases and 6 bases, with 18 bases remaining between them. Germline values: CDR1 MNHEY, CDR2 SVGAGI. The CDR3 has 16 residues.

The CDR3 reads CASTQDSRLEHGYTF. The DNA for the CDR3 is TGTGCCAGCACCCAAGACAGCCGGTTAGAGCACGGCTACACCTTC. The V call is TRBV7-9, the J call TRBJ1-2; D is possibly TRBD1 (5 bases). Trimming removed 7 bases from V and 8 bases from J, with 23 bases in between. This CDR3 is built from 15 residues. CDR1 is SEHNR and CDR2 is FQNEAQ in the germline V gene (reference sequence).

V usage is TRBV5-4 and J usage is TRBJ2-3; D might be TRBD2 (6 bases). Germline assignment: CDR1 SGHNT and CDR2 YYREEE (reference sequence). The CDR3 is 14 residues long. This CDR3 is CAGGTTSPPDTQYF. The CDR3, as DNA: TGTGCTGGTGGTACGACTAGTCCCCCAGATACGCAGTATTTT.

J is TRBJ2-3 and V is TRBV29-1; no firm D call. Trimming took 5 bases from V and 3 from J, leaving 3 bases between them. This CDR3 contains 10 residues. Germline V gene data show CDR1 as SQVTM and CDR2 as ANQGSEA. The CDR3 region is CSVMTDTQYF. DNA of the CDR3: TGCAGCGTTATGACAGATACGCAGTATTTT.

The genes are TRBV5-1 and TRBJ2-2, with 8 nucleotides matching TRBD1. V lost 5 bases and J lost 1; bases outside the gene matches: 4. The germline gives CDR1 SGHRS, CDR2 YFSETQ. CDR3 length: 15 residues. CDR3 amino acids: CASRSGTGNTGELFF. DNA of the CDR3: TGCGCCAGCAGGTCCGGGACAGGGAACACCGGGGAGCTGTTTTTT.

The rearrangement links TRBV2 to TRBJ1-5, with D unresolved. The CDR3 has 16 amino acids. Germline V gene data show CDR1 as SNHLY and CDR2 as FYNNEI. V lost 1 base, J lost 4 bases, and 14 bases lay in between. The CDR3 protein is CASSEDSWGGNQPQHF. DNA of the CDR3: TGTGCCAGCAGTGAAGATTCGTGGGGAGGGAATCAGCCCCAGCATTTT.

The V call is TRBV30, the J call TRBJ2-7; 7 nucleotides align to TRBD1. The germline gives CDR1 GTSNPN, CDR2 SVGIG (reference sequence). CDR3 length: 14 amino acids. V lost 5 bases and J lost 2; bases outside the gene matches: 9. Written as DNA, the CDR3 is TGTGCCTGGGGGGAACAGGGGCCAGCCTACGAGCAGTACTTC. Translating it yields CAWGEQGPAYEQYF.

V gene TRBV18 combines with J gene TRBJ1-2; D gene ambiguous. CDR1 is KGHSH and CDR2 is LQKENI in the germline V gene. V dropped 4 bases and J dropped 4 bases, with 16 bases sitting between them. The CDR3 extends over 15 amino acids. The CDR3 loop is CASSQAKSGGYGYTF. CDR3 coding DNA: TGTGCCAGCTCACAGGCCAAGTCCGGTGGCTATGGCTACACCTTC.

The chain carries TRBV25-1 and TRBJ1-2; D possibly corresponds to TRBD1 (5 bases). The CDR3 totals 13 residues. Trimming shortened V by 0 bases and J by 8 bases, and 10 bases separated the two germline ends. The V gene's germline CDR1 is MGHDK and CDR2 SYGVNS. CDR3 nucleotides: TGTGCCAGCAGTGAATATGGGGGAGGCGGCTACACCTTC. Protein sequence: CASSEYGGGGYTF.

This chain connects TRBV7-8 to TRBJ2-2; D possibly corresponds to TRBD2 (6 bases). Germline loops: CDR1 SGHVS, CDR2 FQNEAQ. V shed 1 base and J shed 7 bases, with 13 bases lying between them. CDR3 length equals 15 residues. The CDR3 sequence: CASSLGGGEVGELFF. The CDR3 nucleotides are TGTGCCAGCAGCTTAGGGGGTGGGGAGGTCGGGGAGCTGTTTTTT.

This rearrangement joins TRBV2 to TRBJ2-7, with 9 bases fitting TRBD2. Germline CDR1 SNHLY, CDR2 FYNNEI. Germline trimming cut 7 bases from V and 6 bases from J; bases unmatched to any gene: 10. The CDR3 sequence is 14 residues long. The CDR3 DNA follows: TGTGCCAGCAAAGAAGCGGGAGGCCGGGCCGAGCAGTACTTC. It is translated as CASKEAGGRAEQYF.

This clone showed up just a few times. This rearrangement joins TRBV5-4 to TRBJ2-7; TRBD1 agrees at 8 bases. The CDR3 has 14 amino acids. Trimming at V came to 3 bases and at J to 2 bases, leaving 4 bases not matched to a gene. In germline, CDR1 is SGHNT, CDR2 YYREEE (reference sequence). The CDR3 nucleotides are TGTGCCAGCAGCTCCCCGACAGGGGCCTACGAGCAGTACTTC. Translation gives CASSSPTGAYEQYF.

This chain connects TRBV30 to TRBJ1-4; 10 bases line up with TRBD1. CDR1 is GTSNPN and CDR2 is SVGIG in the germline V gene (reference sequence). The CDR3 contains 15 residues. Trimming removed 1 base from V and 5 bases from J; junction bases left unmatched: 4. CDR3 loop: CAWSGTGQGNEKLFF. CDR3 in DNA: TGTGCCTGGAGTGGAACGGGACAGGGGAATGAAAAACTGTTTTTT. Variable domain in full (rest from reference TRBV30 and TRBJ1-4): SQTIHQWPATLVQPVGSPLSLECTVEGTSNPNLYWYRQAAGRGLQLLFYSVGIGQISSEVPQNLSASRPQDRQFILSSKKLLLSDSGFYLCAWSGTGQGNEKLFFGSGTQLSVL.

This chain joins TRBV19 and TRBJ1-1; D unclear. CDR3 length: 13 amino acids. Germline CDR1 reads LNHDA; CDR2 reads SQIVND (reference sequence). Trimming took off 9 bases at V and 1 base at J, with 12 bases between the two ends. The chain's CDR3 is CASTDGWNTEAFF. For the CDR3, the DNA is TGTGCCAGCACGGACGGATGGAACACTGAAGCTTTCTTT.

This chain links TRBV11-3 with TRBJ2-7; 9 nucleotides align to TRBD2. This CDR3 has 15 amino acids. Germline V gives CDR1 SGHNT, CDR2 YENEEA. V dropped 2 bases and J dropped 6; count of bases not matched to a gene: 8. CDR3 loop: CASSLRGGALSEQYF. The CDR3 nucleotides are TGTGCCAGCAGCTTACGCGGGGGGGCCCTTAGCGAGCAGTACTTC.

The V and J genes are TRBV7-2 and TRBJ2-7; 9 nucleotides match TRBD1. Germline CDR1 and CDR2: SGHTA and FQGNSA. V trimming: 2 bases; J trimming: 2 bases; junction bases outside the gene matches: 1. The CDR3 sequence is 14 residues long. Here the CDR3 DNA reads TGTGCCAGCAGCTTATACAGGGGGCCCTACGAGCAGTACTTC. Its translation: CASSLYRGPYEQYF.

The chain links TRBV24-1 to TRBJ2-2; D ambiguous. Per the germline V gene, CDR1 is KGHDR and CDR2 is SFDVKD. The CDR3 has 12 residues. Trimming pared 5 bases from V and 5 bases from J, leaving 5 bases between. The CDR3: CATSVSTGELFF. The CDR3 DNA reads TGTGCCACCAGTGTATCGACCGGGGAGCTGTTTTTT.

This clone was detected only once. The genes are TRBV7-3 and TRBJ1-5; D unresolved. Trimming stripped 5 bases from V and 4 bases from J, with 12 bases between. The length of the CDR3 is 14 residues. Germline CDR1 reads SGHTA; CDR2 reads FQGTGA. The CDR3 sequence: CASSPRSSNQPQHF. The CDR3 nucleotides read TGTGCCAGCAGCCCCCGCAGTTCTAATCAGCCCCAGCATTTT.

This chain links TRBV11-2 with TRBJ2-1; perhaps TRBD1 as D (5 bases). The CDR3 runs 16 residues. Germline V gene sequence: CDR1 SGHAT, CDR2 FQNNGV. V gave up 2 bases and J gave up 5 bases, with 16 bases separating them. The CDR3 nucleotides read TGTGCCAGCAGCTTATACGGTCCACAGGCAAACAATGAGCAGTTCTTC. Protein sequence: CASSLYGPQANNEQFF.

V and J are TRBV11-2 and TRBJ2-3; D call uncertain. The V end lost 1 base, the J end lost 2 bases, and 10 bases lay between the germline ends. The CDR3 covers 15 residues. Germline V gene sequence: CDR1 SGHAT, CDR2 FQNNGV. The CDR3 loop reads CASSLGATTTDTQYF. The CDR3 bases are TGTGCCAGCAGCTTAGGGGCCACAACCACAGATACGCAGTATTTT.